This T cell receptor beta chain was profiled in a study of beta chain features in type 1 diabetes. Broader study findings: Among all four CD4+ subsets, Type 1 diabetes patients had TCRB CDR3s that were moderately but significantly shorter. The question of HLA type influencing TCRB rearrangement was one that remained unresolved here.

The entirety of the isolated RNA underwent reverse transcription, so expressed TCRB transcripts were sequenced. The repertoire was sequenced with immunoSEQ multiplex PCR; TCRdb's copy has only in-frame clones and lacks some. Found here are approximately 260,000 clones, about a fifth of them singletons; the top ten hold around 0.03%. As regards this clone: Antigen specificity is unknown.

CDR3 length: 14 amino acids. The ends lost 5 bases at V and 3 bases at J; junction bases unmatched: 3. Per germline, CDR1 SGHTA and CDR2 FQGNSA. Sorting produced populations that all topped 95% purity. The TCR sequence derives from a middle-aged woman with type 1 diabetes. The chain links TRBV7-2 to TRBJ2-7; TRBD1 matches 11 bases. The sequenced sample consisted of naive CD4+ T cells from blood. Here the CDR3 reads CASSRDRGDYEQYF. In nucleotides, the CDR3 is TGTGCCAGCAGCCGGGACAGGGGGGACTACGAGCAGTACTTC. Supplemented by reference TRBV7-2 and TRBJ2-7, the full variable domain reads GAGVSQSPSNKVTEKGKDVELRCDPISGHTALYWYRQSLGQGLEFLIYFQGNSAPDKSGLPSDRFSAERTGGSVSTLTIQRTQQEDSAVYLCASSRDRGDYEQYFGPGTRLTVT.